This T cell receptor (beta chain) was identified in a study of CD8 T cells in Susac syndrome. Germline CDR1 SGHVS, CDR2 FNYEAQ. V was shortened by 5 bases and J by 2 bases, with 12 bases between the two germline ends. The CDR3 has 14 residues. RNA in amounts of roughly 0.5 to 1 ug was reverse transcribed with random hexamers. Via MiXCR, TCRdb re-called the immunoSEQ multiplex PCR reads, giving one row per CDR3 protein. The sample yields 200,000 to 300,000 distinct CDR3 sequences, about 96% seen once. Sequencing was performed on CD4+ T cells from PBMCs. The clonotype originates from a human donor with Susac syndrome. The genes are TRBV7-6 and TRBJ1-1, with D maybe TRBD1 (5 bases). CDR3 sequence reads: CASSPGTDNTEAFF. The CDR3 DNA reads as TGTGCCAGCAGCCCGGGGACCGATAACACTGAAGCTTTCTTT.